This is a list of T cell receptor beta chains from one sample in a study of cytotoxic CD8 clonotypes in ibrutinib-treated CLL. Sequenced by immunoSEQ multiplex PCR; TCRdb stores in-frame clones only, minus some. Found here are about 310,000 clones, 80% of them singletons; the top ten hold 5% to 7%. The sample was PBMCs, taken before ibrutinib treatment. The receptors shown here come from a human donor with chronic lymphocytic leukemia. Each CDR3 is given with its conserved first and last residue. Fields, in order: clone size, D gene, V gene, J gene, CDR3 DNA, CDR3 protein. A D gene is named only where the DNA matches it firmly. Not all rows give a size; the values are once, few, many and, for expanded clones, a class.

.	.	TRBV20-1	TRBJ2-2	TGCAGTGCTTCAGGGGTCGGGGAGCTGTTTTTT	CSASGVGELFF
few	TRBD1	TRBV29-1	TRBJ1-2	TGCAGCGTGGAGGGGGCGTCCTATGGCTACACCTTC	CSVEGASYGYTF
.	.	TRBV6-7	TRBJ2-5	TGTGCCAGCAGTTACCCGCGGATGGGACGCGGGACCCAGTACTTC	CASSYPRMGRGTQYF
.	.	TRBV19	TRBJ2-5	TGTGCCAGTAGTAGGGGCCGGGAGACCCAGTACTTC	CASSRGRETQYF
.	TRBD1	TRBV2	TRBJ1-2	TGTGCCAGCAAGGGACAGCGGCTTAGACAGGATGGCTACACCTTC	CASKGQRLRQDGYTF
.	TRBD2	TRBV27	TRBJ2-7	TGTGCCAGCAGTCCCAGCGGGGCGGGCCCCTACGAGCAGTACTTC	CASSPSGAGPYEQYF
.	TRBD2	TRBV5-5	TRBJ2-3	TGTGCCAGCAGCTCGACTAGCGGCACAGATACGCAGTATTTT	CASSSTSGTDTQYF
.	.	TRBV27	TRBJ1-1	TGTGCCAGCAGAGGGCTGGGGACTGAAGCTTTCTTT	CASRGLGTEAFF
.	.	TRBV4-3	TRBJ2-1	TGCGCCAGCAGCCAGGAAAAGGACTCCAATGAGCAGTTCTTC	CASSQEKDSNEQFF
few	.	TRBV27	TRBJ2-1	TGTGCCAGCGGAAAGGGGGCGGGGAATGAGCAGTTCTTC	CASGKGAGNEQFF
.	.	TRBV19	TRBJ1-5	TGTGCCAGTAGTTCCCACAGGGAGGGTAATCAGCCCCAGCATTTT	CASSSHREGNQPQHF
.	.	TRBV25-1	TRBJ2-7	TGTGCCAGCAGTGATTGGGGAAACGAGCAGTACTTC	CASSDWGNEQYF
few	.	TRBV7-2	TRBJ1-1	TGTGCCAGCAGCTTAATTCCGGGTGGGGTAGGGACTGAAGCTTTCTTT	CASSLIPGGVGTEAFF
.	.	TRBV6-5	TRBJ2-3	TGTGCCAGCACTCCGGGGCAGACCACAGATACGCAGTATTTT	CASTPGQTTDTQYF
.	.	TRBV28	TRBJ1-2	TGTGCCACCATCCGGGGGGATGGCTACACCTTC	CATIRGDGYTF
.	TRBD1	TRBV27	TRBJ1-2	TGTGCCAGCAGAGTTTTTACAGGGGAGAGAGGTGGCTACACCTTC	CASRVFTGERGGYTF
once	.	TRBV30	TRBJ2-7	TGTGCCTGGGACCAGGGGCCCTACGAGCAGTACTTC	CAWDQGPYEQYF
once	.	TRBV11-1	TRBJ2-2	TGTGCCAGCAGCTTAGAGGTTGCAGGGACCGGGGAGCTGTTTTTT	CASSLEVAGTGELFF
.	.	TRBV7-8	TRBJ1-1	TGTGCCAGCAGCTCACTACAGCGAGAGAACACTGAAGCTTTCTTT	CASSSLQRENTEAFF
many	.	TRBV19	TRBJ2-5	TGTGCCAGTAGTATCCGGGACCAAGAGACCCAGTACTTC	CASSIRDQETQYF
.	.	TRBV5-5	TRBJ2-7	TGTGCCAGCAGCTTGGCGGGAATTAGCTCCTACGAGCAGTACTTC	CASSLAGISSYEQYF
.	TRBD2	TRBV27	TRBJ2-1	TGTGCCAGCAGTCCCGGGACTAACTCCTACAATGAGCAGTTCTTC	CASSPGTNSYNEQFF
.	.	TRBV4-1	TRBJ1-4	TGCGCCAGCAGCCTGCGTTCACGGGAAAAACTGTTTTTT	CASSLRSREKLFF
.	.	TRBV2	TRBJ2-5	TGTGCCAGCAGTGAAGGAATTTTGGAGACCCAGTACTTC	CASSEGILETQYF
.	TRBD2	TRBV28	TRBJ2-7	TGTGCCAGCGGCTTATTAACGGGAGGGACGGAGTACTTC	CASGLLTGGTEYF
few	.	TRBV27	TRBJ2-7	TGTGCCAGCAGTTCGATTACGGCCTCCTACGAGCAGTACTTC	CASSSITASYEQYF
.	TRBD1	TRBV7-2	TRBJ2-4	TGTGCCAGCAGCCGACAGGGGCTCAAAAACATTCAGTACTTC	CASSRQGLKNIQYF
.	TRBD2	TRBV6-6	TRBJ2-2	TGTGCCCTTAGCGGGAGTTCCGGGGAGCTGTTTTTT	CALSGSSGELFF
.	.	TRBV14	TRBJ1-2	TGTGCCAGCAGCCAAGATCCAGGAAGTAACTATGGCTACACCTTC	CASSQDPGSNYGYTF
once	TRBD2	TRBV18	TRBJ2-7	TGTGCCAGCTCACTAACGACTAGCGGGATAGACGAGCAGTACTTC	CASSLTTSGIDEQYF
.	.	TRBV7-8	TRBJ1-3	TGTGCCAGCAGCTTAACAGGTCTCCTCTCTGGAAACACCATATATTTT	CASSLTGLLSGNTIYF
.	TRBD2	TRBV9	TRBJ2-7	TGTGCCAGCAGCGTAGCAGGGACTAGGGTGCACGAGCAGTACTTC	CASSVAGTRVHEQYF
.	.	TRBV18	TRBJ1-1	TGTGCCAGCTCACCTCTTTTTGGGGGGAACACTGAAGCTTTCTTT	CASSPLFGGNTEAFF
once	.	TRBV7-8	TRBJ2-1	TGTGCCAGCAGCCAGTATAGAGTGGGGCGGGCGGTAGCGGAGATATACAATGAGCAGTTCTTC	CASSQYRVGRAVAEIYNEQFF
many	.	TRBV4-3	TRBJ1-1	TGCGCCAGCAGCCAAGTCCTTGAGGACACTGAAGCTTTCTTT	CASSQVLEDTEAFF
.	TRBD1	TRBV19	TRBJ2-2	TGTGCCAGTAGAGACAGGGGGCGGTCCGGGGAGCTGTTTTTT	CASRDRGRSGELFF
.	.	TRBV18	TRBJ1-1	TGTGCCAGCTCACCACAGTTGAACACTGAAGCTTTCTTT	CASSPQLNTEAFF
once	TRBD2	TRBV10-2	TRBJ2-3	TGCGCCAGCAGGAGCCTAGCGGGAGTTGGCACGCAGTATTTT	CASRSLAGVGTQYF
.	.	TRBV9	TRBJ2-3	TGTGCCAGCAGCGGAGTTACGCAGTATTTT	CASSGVTQYF
.	TRBD1	TRBV5-6	TRBJ2-7	TGTGCCAGCAGTCTCCGGGACAGGGCCTTCTCCTACGAGCAGTACTTC	CASSLRDRAFSYEQYF
.	TRBD2	TRBV27	TRBJ2-7	TGTGCCAGCTCAATTGCTAGCGGGACCCTCTACGAGCAGTACTTC	CASSIASGTLYEQYF
.	.	TRBV5-6	TRBJ2-1	TGTGCCAGCAGCTTGGGTGGGGGATTCGAGCAGTTCTTC	CASSLGGGFEQFF
.	.	TRBV2	TRBJ1-4	TGTGCCAGCAGTGGAAAGGACGGTGCCTCGAATGAAAAACTGTTTTTT	CASSGKDGASNEKLFF
.	.	TRBV4-1	TRBJ2-7	TGCGCCAGCAGCCAAGAGAATAGCGGCTCCTACGAGCAGTACTTC	CASSQENSGSYEQYF
.	TRBD1	TRBV29-1	TRBJ2-1	TGCAGCGTTAGCGCAGGGGGCACATTTGAGCAGTTCTTC	CSVSAGGTFEQFF
.	.	TRBV28	TRBJ1-2	TGTGCCAGCTTAGAGGGAATCTCTAACTATGGCTACACCTTC	CASLEGISNYGYTF
once	.	TRBV5-4	TRBJ2-6	TGTGCCAGCAGCTTGGTTCTTCTGAATTCTGGGGCCAACGTCCTGACTTTC	CASSLVLLNSGANVLTF
.	.	TRBV10-1	TRBJ1-1	TGCGCCAGAACCCCCAGTAAGAACACTGAAGCTTTCTTT	CARTPSKNTEAFF
.	TRBD1	TRBV13	TRBJ2-5	TGTGCCAGCAGCTTTCGACAGGGGGTAAAGGGAGAGACCCAGTACTTC	CASSFRQGVKGETQYF
.	.	TRBV7-2	TRBJ2-5	TGTGCCAGCAGCTTAGGGCGCGAGACCCAGTACTTC	CASSLGRETQYF
.	.	TRBV28	TRBJ2-4	TGTGCCAGCAGGGTCGGGGGCGCGACCAAAAACATTCAGTACTTC	CASRVGGATKNIQYF
.	TRBD2	TRBV4-2	TRBJ2-3	TGTGCCAGCAGCCAAGTGATAGCGGGAGGGTTAGATACGCAGTATTTT	CASSQVIAGGLDTQYF
once	.	TRBV4-2	TRBJ2-6	TGTGCCAGCAGCCAAGAAGGGGCAGGGCGGTTTCGTGGGGCCAACGTCCTGACTTTC	CASSQEGAGRFRGANVLTF
.	.	TRBV4-1	TRBJ1-2	TGCGCCAGCAGCCCCCTCCCGAGTCTGCCCTATGGCTACACCTTC	CASSPLPSLPYGYTF
once	.	TRBV4-2	TRBJ2-2	TGTGCCAGCAGCCAAGTCCGTACCGGGGAGCTGTTTTTT	CASSQVRTGELFF
few	.	TRBV15	TRBJ1-3	TGTGCCACCAGCAGAGAGCGAACAGTCTCTGGAAACACCATATATTTT	CATSRERTVSGNTIYF
.	.	TRBV5-1	TRBJ2-5	TGCGCCAGCACCAAATCAGTGGGTGGGAGTGAGACCCAGTACTTC	CASTKSVGGSETQYF
.	.	TRBV7-3	TRBJ2-3	TGTGCCAGCAGCTTAAACTTTTCGAGCACAGATACGCAGTATTTT	CASSLNFSSTDTQYF
.	.	TRBV6-1	TRBJ2-3	TGTGCCAGCAGTGAAGCGTTGGCGAGCACAGATACGCAGTATTTT	CASSEALASTDTQYF
.	TRBD2	TRBV9	TRBJ2-2	TGTGCCAGCAGCGTAGTTCCTAGCGGGAGTTTGTACACCGGGGAGCTGTTTTTT	CASSVVPSGSLYTGELFF